This TCR beta chain originates from a study of cytomegalovirus exposure and HLA in healthy donors. The PCR ran on 60 Vbeta and 13 Jbeta primers. Here immunoSEQ multiplex PCR was the method, and the copy in TCRdb shows in-frame clones only, minus some. The table includes 100,000 to 120,000 clones, 60% to 85% detected once. General study results and limits: Later work showed greater clonal expansion in HLA-associated TCR beta chains than in equally common others. Later analysis placed DRB1 highest and HLA-C lowest in TCR association rates, which differed by HLA locus. Analyses of presence/absence relied on an assumption of roughly uniform sequencing depth across donors.

The V and J ends lost 2 bases and 4 bases, in that order; junction bases with no gene match: 6. The germline V gene has CDR1 MNHEY and CDR2 SVGAGI. This CDR3 contains 15 residues. Donors counted as nominally healthy when sampled, yet unrecorded immune exposures were likely. Comment on this clone: Its antigen is as yet unknown.

Material for sequencing was PBMCs. This receptor was taken from a woman aged 55-69 years in good health and CMV-seropositive. The chain combines TRBV6-5 with TRBJ1-2; 8 bases agree with TRBD1. The CDR3 DNA reads as TGTGCCAGCAGTTACGAGGACAGGGAATTCTATGGCTACACCTTC. Amino acids: CASSYEDREFYGYTF.